The 31 T cell receptor beta chains below come from one sample, sequenced in a study of blood T cells in healthy people across ages. Together with a sample-barcoded 5' primer, a J-beta primer mix was included in a second PCR lasting 7 to 11 cycles. TCRdb reanalysed the 5' RACE reads using MiXCR and keeps one entry per CDR3 protein. The sample yields approximately 1.5 million distinct CDR3 sequences, approximately 39% seen once. Sequences were obtained from blood. All receptors come from a woman aged 18-29 years in good health.

Comment on this clonotype: Sequence at one end of the junction differs from germline and may be a read error. The chain recombines TRBV5-1 with TRBJ2-3, with D perhaps TRBD1 or TRBD2 (6 bases each). The CDR3 is made up of 14 amino acids. Germline assignment: CDR1 SGHRS and CDR2 YFSETQ. The DNA of the CDR3 is TGCGCCAGCAGCTTCGGGGGCTTGTCAGATACGCGGTATTTT. Protein: CASSFGGLSDTRYF.

This rearrangement joins TRBV6-5 to TRBJ2-2; D is uncertain. Trimming left V 6 bases short and J 3 bases short, with 11 bases between. This CDR3 comprises 14 residues. Germline CDR1 and CDR2: MNHEY and SVGAGI. CDR3 bases: TGTGCCAGCAGACAGAGATTCTACACCGGGGAGCTGTTTTTT. It encodes CASRQRFYTGELFF.

This clonotype was found many times. This chain links TRBV7-2 with TRBJ2-1; 7 positions agree with TRBD2. CDR3 length: 14 amino acids. The junction had 2 bases not matched to a gene; V was cut back by 3 bases and J by 3 bases. Germline CDR1 is SGHTA and CDR2 is FQGNSA. CDR3 DNA: TGTGCCAGCAGCTTCCTAGCGGACTACAATGAGCAGTTCTTC. It encodes CASSFLADYNEQFF.

V and J are TRBV5-1 and TRBJ1-4; D is possibly TRBD1 (5 bases). Per germline, CDR1 SGHRS and CDR2 YFSETQ. There are 15 residues in the CDR3. The V end was cut by 4 bases, the J end by 4 bases, with 14 bases between. CDR3 in amino acids: CASSGYGTNNEKLFF. DNA of the CDR3: TGCGCCAGCAGCGGTTACGGGACCAATAATGAAAAACTGTTTTTT.

The CDR3 loop is CASSLEPISTEAFF. CDR3 coding DNA: TGTGCCAGCAGCTTAGAGCCGATTTCCACTGAAGCTTTCTTT. The rearrangement uses TRBV7-2 and TRBJ1-1; D unclear. The CDR3 sequence is 14 residues long. From germline, CDR1 is SGHTA and CDR2 FQGNSA. V was cut by 1 base and J by 4 bases, with 10 bases left in between.

As concerns this clonotype: At one end the junction does not follow the germline gene, possibly because of a read error. J is TRBJ2-2 and V is TRBV6-2 or TRBV6-3; D is possibly TRBD1 or TRBD2 (6 bases each). Germline V lookup: CDR1 MNHEY, CDR2 SVGEGT. This CDR3 contains 15 residues. The CDR3 is CASSAGHPNTGELFF. DNA for the CDR3: TGTGCCAGCAGCGCGGGACACCCGAACACCGGGGAGCTATTTTTT.

The chain is built from TRBV10-1 and TRBJ2-4; 8 positions agree with TRBD1. The closer fit of TRBJ2-7 to the DNA end suggests the J call may be wrong. Germline-derived CDR1 and CDR2 are WNHNN and SYGVQD (reference sequence). This CDR3 is 14 amino acids long. In DNA form, the CDR3 reads TGCGCCAGCAGTGGACAGGGGAGAGGTGGCGAGCAGTACTTC. Amino acid sequence: CASSGQGRGGEQYF.

This chain joins TRBV29-1 and TRBJ2-5, with TRBD2 as a possible D gene (5 bases). The J call is doubtful: the DNA matches TRBJ2-7 better. The germline V gene has CDR1 SQVTM and CDR2 ANQGSEA. This CDR3 spans 14 amino acids. CDR3 protein: CSVSQEVYDLEQYF. The CDR3 bases are TGCAGCGTTTCCCAGGAGGTTTACGACCTCGAGCAGTACTTC.

The chain joins TRBV6-2 or TRBV6-3 to TRBJ2-1, with D tentatively TRBD1 or TRBD2 (5 bases each). The CDR3 has 16 residues. The germline V gene has CDR1 MNHEY and CDR2 SVGEGT. Trimming stripped 5 bases from V and 7 bases from J, with 21 bases between. In nucleotides, the CDR3 is TGTGCCAGCAGTGGGGACGTTGTGGATCTTCATAATGAGCAGTTCTTC. Its translation: CASSGDVVDLHNEQFF.

The gene calls are TRBV20-1 and TRBJ1-1; D not certain. Trimming shortened V by 6 bases and J by 5 bases, and 22 bases separated the two germline ends. CDR1 DFQATT and CDR2 SNEGSKA come from the germline V gene (reference sequence). The CDR3 covers 15 residues. CDR3 nucleotide sequence: TGCAGTGCCCGAGGGATATGGGCCGGGGTGACTGAAGCTTTCTTT. Translation: CSARGIWAGVTEAFF.

The table lists this clonotype with many counts. The gene calls are TRBV5-1 and TRBJ2-1; 9 positions agree with TRBD2. This CDR3 is 14 amino acids long. Trimming at V came to 3 bases and at J to 9 bases, leaving 7 bases not matched to a gene. Germline V CDR1 and CDR2: SGHRS, YFSETQ. The CDR3 region is CASSWGLAPGEQFF. As DNA, the CDR3 is TGCGCCAGCAGCTGGGGACTAGCTCCGGGTGAGCAGTTCTTC. Using reference TRBV5-1 and TRBJ2-1 for the parts outside the CDR3, the full variable domain is KAGVTQTPRYLIKTRGQQVTLSCSPISGHRSVSWYQQTPGQGLQFLFEYFSETQRNKGNFPGRFSGRQFSNSRSEMNVSTLELGDSALYLCASSWGLAPGEQFFGPGTRLTVL.

The chain has TRBV7-2 and TRBJ2-3; D possibly corresponds to TRBD2 (6 bases). The length of the CDR3 is 13 residues. CDR1 is SGHTA, CDR2 FQGNSA, per germline. Trimming removed 4 bases at V and 4 bases at J, with 9 bases between. This CDR3 is CASSSQRADTQYF. The CDR3 DNA sequence: TGTGCCAGCAGCTCCCAGCGGGCAGATACGCAGTATTTT.

In its sample, this clonotype was seen a few times. The chain combines TRBV3-1 with TRBJ2-3; 8 positions agree with TRBD2. CDR1 is LGHDT and CDR2 is YNNKEL in the germline V gene (reference sequence). V dropped 1 base and J dropped 2; count of bases not matched to a gene: 2. The CDR3 length is 15 residues. DNA for the CDR3: TGTGCCAGCAGCCAAGTAGCGGGGATCACAGATACGCAGTATTTT. It is translated as CASSQVAGITDTQYF.

This clonotype was seen only a few times. J is TRBJ2-1 and V is TRBV5-1; D not certain. This CDR3 is built from 13 residues. Trimming took off 0 bases at V and 7 bases at J, with 8 bases between the two ends. The germline V gene has CDR1 SGHRS and CDR2 YFSETQ. The CDR3 region is CASSLEPQNEQFF. The CDR3 DNA follows: TGCGCCAGCAGCTTGGAACCCCAGAATGAGCAGTTCTTC.

About this clonotype: A much bigger clone sits one base away, suggesting this may be a read error. The J gene is TRBJ2-7, the V gene TRBV20-1; D is perhaps TRBD2 (5 bases). The CDR3 is 17 residues long. Trimming cost V 3 bases and J 7 bases, with 28 bases left between them. Germline CDR1 reads DFQATT; CDR2 reads SNEGSKA (reference sequence). CDR3 DNA sequence: TGCAGTGCTAGTGGGCTAGCCTTATCTTACTCCTACAATGAGCAGTACTTC. Translated, it gives CSASGLALSYSYNEQYF.

This clonotype was seen just once. The rearrangement links TRBV3-1 to TRBJ2-3; D is unresolved. Deletions cut 4 bases from V and 4 bases from J, with 9 bases between. The CDR3 length is 13 residues. The germline gives CDR1 LGHDT, CDR2 YNNKEL (reference sequence). DNA for the CDR3: TGTGCCAGCAGCCCCGCTTTGGCAGATACGCAGTATTTT. Amino acids: CASSPALADTQYF.

The chain recombines TRBV20-1 with TRBJ2-2, with a possible D match to TRBD2 (5 bases). This CDR3 has 16 amino acids. Germline V gene lookup returns CDR1 DFQATT and CDR2 SNEGSKA (reference sequence). Between the trimmed V and J ends, which lost 1 base and 0 bases, there was a span of 12 bases. The CDR3: CSARGGRSANTGELFF. CDR3 bases: TGCAGTGCTAGAGGCGGGCGGAGCGCGAACACCGGGGAGCTGTTTTTT.

For this clonotype: A much bigger clone sits one base away, suggesting this may be a read error. The V and J genes are TRBV4-1 and TRBJ2-1; D unresolved. Trimming took 3 bases from V and 10 from J, leaving 22 bases between them. The CDR3 runs 16 residues. The germline CDR1 and CDR2 sequences are MGHRA and YSYEKL. CDR3 nucleotides: TGCGCCAGCAGCCAGGCTAGGACCTTCATGCCTTACGAGCAGTTCTTC. This encodes CASSQARTFMPYEQFF.

The rearrangement joins TRBV27 to TRBJ2-7; maybe TRBD1 (6 bases). Germline loops: CDR1 MNHEY, CDR2 SMNVEV (reference sequence). CDR3 length: 13 residues. The V gene lost 10 bases and the J gene lost 1 base, with 14 bases spanning the gap. CDR3 protein: CATAKGDSYEQYF. The CDR3 nucleotides are TGTGCCACCGCCAAGGGGGATTCCTACGAGCAGTACTTC.

This clonotype was seen a handful of times. A much larger clonotype is one base distant, so this may be a read error. The rearrangement links TRBV29-1 to TRBJ2-3, with D perhaps TRBD1 (6 bases). There are 16 residues in the CDR3. Trimming removed 8 bases from V and 2 bases from J, with 23 bases in between. The germline V gene encodes CDR1 SQVTM and CDR2 ANQGSEA. CDR3 sequence: CSLVGFTGTPTDTQYF. The CDR3 coding sequence is TGCAGCCTCGTAGGCTTCACAGGGACCCCCACAGATACGCAGTATTTT.

This clonotype was detected ten times or more. This chain connects TRBV7-2 to TRBJ2-7, with D tentatively TRBD2 (5 bases). Looked up from germline, CDR1 is SGHTA and CDR2 is FQGNSA. V lost 0 bases and J lost 3, with 9 bases in between. The CDR3 is made up of 14 amino acids. The DNA for the CDR3 is TGTGCCAGCAGCTTAGCGTGGGGAGTCTACGAGCAGTACTTC. This sequence encodes CASSLAWGVYEQYF.

This clonotype turned up a few times. This chain uses TRBV4-3 with TRBJ2-1; D gene ambiguous. V was clipped by 1 base and J by 4 bases, with 11 bases between them. Germline CDR1 and CDR2: LGHNA and YSLEER. This CDR3 region has 15 residues. In DNA, the CDR3 is TGCGCCAGCAGCCAAGGGACCCAGACTTACAATGAGCAGTTCTTC. This gives the protein CASSQGTQTYNEQFF.

V gene TRBV6-6 combines with J gene TRBJ2-7; no definite D call. This CDR3 is 16 amino acids long. Trimming removed 0 bases at V and 3 bases at J, with 15 bases between. Germline V gene lookup returns CDR1 MNHNY and CDR2 SVGAGI (reference sequence). CDR3 sequence reads: CASSYSRQTSNYEQYF. The CDR3 nucleotides are TGTGCCAGCAGTTACTCGAGGCAGACCTCCAACTACGAGCAGTACTTC.

Points on this clonotype: The junction departs from the called germline gene at one end, perhaps through a read error. The chain recombines TRBV6-1 with TRBJ2-3; 8 nucleotides align to TRBD2. CDR3 length: 12 amino acids. CDR1 MNHNS and CDR2 SASEGT come from the germline V gene. CDR3 DNA sequence: TGTACCAGCAGTCGACTAGCGAGTACGCAGTATTTT. This gives the protein CTSSRLASTQYF.

The rearrangement links TRBV11-2 to TRBJ2-7; D is perhaps TRBD1 (5 bases). Trimming removed 5 bases from V and 3 bases from J, with 17 bases in between. This CDR3 comprises 15 residues. Per the germline V gene, CDR1 is SGHAT and CDR2 is FQNNGV. The CDR3 protein is CASSTGPRNRYEQYF. Here the CDR3 DNA reads TGTGCCAGCAGCACAGGACCGCGGAACCGCTACGAGCAGTACTTC.

This clonotype was detected only a few times. A junction end diverges from the germline sequence, so it may reflect a read error. The rearrangement joins TRBV4-1 to TRBJ2-1; 9 bases line up with TRBD2. Gene TRBJ2-7 matches the end of the DNA better, so the J call may be wrong. This CDR3 comprises 16 residues. Germline V lookup: CDR1 MGHRA, CDR2 YSYEKL. The CDR3, as DNA: TGTGCCAGCAGCCAAGGGCTAGCGGGATCCTACAATGAGCAGTACTTC. Its protein product is CASSQGLAGSYNEQYF.

There are many counts of this clonotype. This chain uses TRBV20-1 with TRBJ1-2; D remains unclear. CDR1 and CDR2 from the germline V gene are DFQATT and SNEGSKA (reference sequence). Trimming took off 3 bases at V and 4 bases at J, with 12 bases between the two ends. This CDR3 is 13 amino acids long. The CDR3: CSASNSRSYGYTF. The DNA of the CDR3 is TGCAGTGCTAGTAACAGCAGAAGCTATGGCTACACCTTC.

Only a few counts were recorded for this clonotype. The chain joins TRBV12-3 or TRBV12-4 to TRBJ1-5; D is unresolved. The V gene lost 5 bases and the J gene lost 7 bases, with 9 bases spanning the gap. This CDR3 has 12 residues. The CDR3 loop reads CASSAQVQPQHF. CDR3 DNA sequence: TGTGCCAGCAGTGCACAAGTCCAGCCCCAGCATTTT.

The table lists this clonotype with a count of one. The chain is built from TRBV20-1 and TRBJ1-2; unclear D gene. V was shortened by 0 bases and J by 7 bases, with 15 bases between the two germline ends. CDR3 length: 14 residues. CDR1 and CDR2 (germline): DFQATT, SNEGSKA (reference sequence). The chain's CDR3 is CSARDAPSESGYTF. Here the CDR3 DNA reads TGCAGTGCTAGAGATGCCCCCTCAGAAAGTGGCTACACCTTC.

The chain joins TRBV6-6 to TRBJ2-1; either TRBD1 or TRBD2 may fit D (5 bases each). V lost 0 bases, J lost 5 bases, and 8 bases lay in between. Germline-derived CDR1 and CDR2 are MNHNY and SVGAGI (reference sequence). The CDR3 loop spans 14 amino acids. The CDR3 reads CASSYSGTHNEQFF. CDR3 coding DNA: TGTGCCAGCAGTTACTCCGGGACGCACAATGAGCAGTTCTTC.

This clonotype was counted a few times. One end of the junction does not line up with germline, which may come from a read error. V usage is TRBV5-1 and J usage is TRBJ2-1; no definite D call. From germline, CDR1 is SGHRS and CDR2 YFSETQ. The CDR3 sequence is 15 residues long. The CDR3 nucleotides are TGTGCCAGCAGCTTTTCGCAGAGCTCCTACAATGAGCAGTTCTTC. Translation: CASSFSQSSYNEQFF.